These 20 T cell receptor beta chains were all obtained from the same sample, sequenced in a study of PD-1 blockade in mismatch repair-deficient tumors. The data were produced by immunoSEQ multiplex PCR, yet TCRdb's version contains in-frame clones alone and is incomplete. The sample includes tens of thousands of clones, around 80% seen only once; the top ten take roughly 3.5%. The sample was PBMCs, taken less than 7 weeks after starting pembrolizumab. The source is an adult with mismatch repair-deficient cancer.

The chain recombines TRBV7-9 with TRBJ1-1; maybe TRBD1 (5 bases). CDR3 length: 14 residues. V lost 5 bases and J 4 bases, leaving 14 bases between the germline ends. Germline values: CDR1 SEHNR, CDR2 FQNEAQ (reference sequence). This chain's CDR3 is CASSPMRGGTEAFF. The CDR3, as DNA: TGTGCCAGCAGCCCCATGCGGGGGGGCACTGAAGCTTTCTTT.

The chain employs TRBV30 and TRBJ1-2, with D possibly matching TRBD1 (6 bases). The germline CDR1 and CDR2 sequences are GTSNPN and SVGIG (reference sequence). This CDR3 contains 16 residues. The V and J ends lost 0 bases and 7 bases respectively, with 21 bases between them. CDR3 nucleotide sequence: TGTGCCTGGAGTGTGGGCCCTTCGGGGGGCAAGGGTGGCTACACCTTC. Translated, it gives CAWSVGPSGGKGGYTF.

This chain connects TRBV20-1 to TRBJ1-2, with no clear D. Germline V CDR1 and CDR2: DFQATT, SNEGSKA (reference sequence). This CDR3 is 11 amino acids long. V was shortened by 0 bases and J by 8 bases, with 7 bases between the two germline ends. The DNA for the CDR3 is TGCAGTGCTAGAGAGAGCTTGGGCTACACCTTC. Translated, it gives CSARESLGYTF.

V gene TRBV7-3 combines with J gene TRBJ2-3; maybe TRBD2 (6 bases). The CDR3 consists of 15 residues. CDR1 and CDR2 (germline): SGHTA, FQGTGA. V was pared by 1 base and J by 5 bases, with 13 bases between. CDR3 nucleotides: TGTGCCAGCAGCTTAATGGGGGGAGTGTTAGATACGCAGTATTTT. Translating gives CASSLMGGVLDTQYF. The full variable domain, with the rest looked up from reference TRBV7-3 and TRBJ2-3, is GAGVSQTPSNKVTEKGKYVELRCDPISGHTALYWYRQSLGQGPEFLIYFQGTGAADDSGLPNDRFFAVRPEGSVSTLKIQRTERGDSAVYLCASSLMGGVLDTQYFGPGTRLTVL.

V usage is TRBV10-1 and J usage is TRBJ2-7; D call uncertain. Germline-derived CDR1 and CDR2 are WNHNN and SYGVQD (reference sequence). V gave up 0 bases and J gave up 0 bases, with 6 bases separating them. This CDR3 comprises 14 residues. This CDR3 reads CASSESRHSYEQYF. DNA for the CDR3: TGCGCCAGCAGTGAGTCACGACACTCCTACGAGCAGTACTTC.

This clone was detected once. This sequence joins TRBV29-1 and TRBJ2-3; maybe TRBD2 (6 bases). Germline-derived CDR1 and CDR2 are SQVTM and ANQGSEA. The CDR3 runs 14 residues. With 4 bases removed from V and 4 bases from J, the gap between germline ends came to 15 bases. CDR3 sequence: CSVGPAGSADTQYF. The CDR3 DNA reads TGCAGCGTTGGTCCGGCGGGATCCGCAGATACGCAGTATTTT.

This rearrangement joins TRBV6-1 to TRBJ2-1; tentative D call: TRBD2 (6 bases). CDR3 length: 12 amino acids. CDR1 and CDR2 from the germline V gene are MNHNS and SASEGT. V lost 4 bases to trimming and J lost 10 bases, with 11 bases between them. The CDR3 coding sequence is TGTGCCAGCAGTGTTTGGAGGGGCGAGCAGTTCTTC. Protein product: CASSVWRGEQFF.

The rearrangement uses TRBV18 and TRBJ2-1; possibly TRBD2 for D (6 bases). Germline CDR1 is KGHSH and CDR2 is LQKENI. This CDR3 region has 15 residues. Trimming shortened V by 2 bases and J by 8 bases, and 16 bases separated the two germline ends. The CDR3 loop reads CASSPSVTSIDEQFF. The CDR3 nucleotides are TGTGCCAGCTCACCATCCGTGACTAGTATAGATGAGCAGTTCTTC.

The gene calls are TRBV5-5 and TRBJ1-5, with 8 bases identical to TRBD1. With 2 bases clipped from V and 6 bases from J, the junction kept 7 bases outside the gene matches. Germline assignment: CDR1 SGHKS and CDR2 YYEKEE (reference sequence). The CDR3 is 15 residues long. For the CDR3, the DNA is TGTGCCAGCAGCTTTGATCCAGGGGGCGGTCAGCCCCAGCATTTT. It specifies CASSFDPGGGQPQHF.

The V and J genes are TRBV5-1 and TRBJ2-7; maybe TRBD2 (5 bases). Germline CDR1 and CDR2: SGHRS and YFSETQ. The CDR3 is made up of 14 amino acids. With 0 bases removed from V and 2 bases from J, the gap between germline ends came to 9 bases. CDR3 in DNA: TGCGCCAGCAGCTTGGTGGGAGTGACCTACGAGCAGTACTTC. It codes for CASSLVGVTYEQYF.

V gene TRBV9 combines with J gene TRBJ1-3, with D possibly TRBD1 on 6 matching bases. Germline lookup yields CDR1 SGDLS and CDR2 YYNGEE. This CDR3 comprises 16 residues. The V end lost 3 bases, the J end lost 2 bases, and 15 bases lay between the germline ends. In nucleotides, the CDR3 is TGTGCCAGCAGCGAAGGAGGGGGGGCGGCTGGAAACACCATATATTTT. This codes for CASSEGGGAAGNTIYF. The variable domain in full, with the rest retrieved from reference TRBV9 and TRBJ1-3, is DSGVTQTPKHLITATGQRVTLRCSPRSGDLSVYWYQQSLDQGLQFLIQYYNGEERAKGNILERFSAQQFPDLHSELNLSSLELGDSALYFCASSEGGGAAGNTIYFGEGSWLTVV.

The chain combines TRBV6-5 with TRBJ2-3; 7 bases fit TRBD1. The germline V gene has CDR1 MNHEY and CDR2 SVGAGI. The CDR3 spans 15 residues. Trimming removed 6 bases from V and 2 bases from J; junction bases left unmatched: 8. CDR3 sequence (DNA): TGTGCCAGCAGAGTGACAGGGAGCTTCACAGATACGCAGTATTTT. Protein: CASRVTGSFTDTQYF.

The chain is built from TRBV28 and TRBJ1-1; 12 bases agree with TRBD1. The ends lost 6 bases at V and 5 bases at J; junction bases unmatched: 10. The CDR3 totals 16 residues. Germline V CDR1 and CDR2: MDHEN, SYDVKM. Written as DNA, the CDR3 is TGTGCCAGCAGACTTACCGGGACAGGGGGCCGTACTGAAGCTTTCTTT. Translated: CASRLTGTGGRTEAFF.

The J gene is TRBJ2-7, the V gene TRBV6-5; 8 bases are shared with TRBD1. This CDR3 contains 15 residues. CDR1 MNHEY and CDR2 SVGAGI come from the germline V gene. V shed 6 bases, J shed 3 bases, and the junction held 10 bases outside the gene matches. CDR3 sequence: CASRPGTGGNYEQYF. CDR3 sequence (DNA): TGTGCCAGCAGACCGGGGACAGGTGGGAACTACGAGCAGTACTTC.

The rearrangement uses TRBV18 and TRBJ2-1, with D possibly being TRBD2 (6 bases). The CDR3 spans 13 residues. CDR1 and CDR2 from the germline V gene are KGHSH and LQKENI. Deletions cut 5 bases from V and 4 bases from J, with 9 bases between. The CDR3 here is CASSRGLYNEQFF. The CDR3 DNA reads TGTGCCAGCTCAAGGGGACTTTACAATGAGCAGTTCTTC.

The CDR3 here is CASSGRAQETQYF. The CDR3 region has the DNA TGTGCCAGCAGCGGCAGGGCGCAAGAGACCCAGTACTTC. The chain carries TRBV9 and TRBJ2-5; a possible D gene is TRBD1 (5 bases). The CDR3 extends over 13 amino acids. V was trimmed by 3 bases and J by 2 bases, leaving 8 bases between them. Per germline, CDR1 SGDLS and CDR2 YYNGEE.

CDR3 sequence: CASSKDGEVDTQYF. CDR3 DNA sequence: TGTGCCAGCAGCAAAGATGGGGAGGTTGATACGCAGTATTTT. The V gene is TRBV11-3, the J gene TRBJ2-3; a possible D gene is TRBD2 (6 bases). From germline, CDR1 is SGHNT and CDR2 YENEEA. The ends were cut back, 5 bases at V and 6 bases at J, with 15 bases in the middle. The CDR3 has 14 residues.

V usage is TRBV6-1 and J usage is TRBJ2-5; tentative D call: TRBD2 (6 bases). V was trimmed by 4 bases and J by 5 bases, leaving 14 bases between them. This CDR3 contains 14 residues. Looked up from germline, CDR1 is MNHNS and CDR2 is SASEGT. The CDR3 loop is CASSGDPGRETQYF. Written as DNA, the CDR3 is TGTGCCAGCAGTGGAGACCCTGGGAGGGAGACCCAGTACTTC.

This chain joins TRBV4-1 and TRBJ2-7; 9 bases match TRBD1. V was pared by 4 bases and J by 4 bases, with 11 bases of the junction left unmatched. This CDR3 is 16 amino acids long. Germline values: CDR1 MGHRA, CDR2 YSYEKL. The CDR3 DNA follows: TGCGCCAGCAGCCTCCCCAGGACAGGGGAAGTGTACGAGCAGTACTTC. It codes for CASSLPRTGEVYEQYF.

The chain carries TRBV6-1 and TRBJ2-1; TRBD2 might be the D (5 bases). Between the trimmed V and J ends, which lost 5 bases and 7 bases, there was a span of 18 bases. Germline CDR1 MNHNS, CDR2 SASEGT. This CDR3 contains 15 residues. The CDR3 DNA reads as TGTGCCAGCAGTCTCACACTAGGGAGTTTGAATGAGCAGTTCTTC. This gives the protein CASSLTLGSLNEQFF.